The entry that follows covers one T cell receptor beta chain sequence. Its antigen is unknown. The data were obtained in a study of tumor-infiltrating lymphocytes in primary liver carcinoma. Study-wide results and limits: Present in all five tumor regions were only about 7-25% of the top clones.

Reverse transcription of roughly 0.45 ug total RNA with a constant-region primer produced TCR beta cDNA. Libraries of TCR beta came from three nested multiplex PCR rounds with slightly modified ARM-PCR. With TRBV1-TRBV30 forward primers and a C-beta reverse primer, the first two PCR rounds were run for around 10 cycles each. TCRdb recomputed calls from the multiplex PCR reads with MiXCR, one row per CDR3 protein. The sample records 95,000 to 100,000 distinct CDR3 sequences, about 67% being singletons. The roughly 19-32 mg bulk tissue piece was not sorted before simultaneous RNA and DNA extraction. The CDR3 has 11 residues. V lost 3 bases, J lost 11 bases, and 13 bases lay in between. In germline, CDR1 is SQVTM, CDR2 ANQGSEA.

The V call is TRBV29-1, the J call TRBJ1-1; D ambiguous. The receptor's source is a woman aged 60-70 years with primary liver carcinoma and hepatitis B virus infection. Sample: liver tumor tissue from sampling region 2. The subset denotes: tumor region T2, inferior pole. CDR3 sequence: CSVDPEANAFF. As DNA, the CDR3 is TGCAGCGTTGACCCAGAGGCTAACGCTTTCTTT.